Below are 5 T cell receptor beta chains sequenced from a single sample in a study of blood T cell repertoires in COVID-19. Assay used: immunoSEQ multiplex PCR; TCRdb lists only in-frame clones, some missing. The table lists about 260,000 clones, 82% of them singletons. Sequenced sample: peripheral blood. These receptors were collected from a woman older than 75 with acute or convalescent COVID-19.

J is TRBJ1-1 and V is TRBV19, with no clear D. Per germline, CDR1 LNHDA and CDR2 SQIVND (reference sequence). V shed 2 bases and J shed 4 bases, with 14 bases lying between them. The CDR3 has 15 residues. Here the CDR3 DNA reads TGTGCCAGTAGTATAATGGGGAGGTTGGCCACTGAAGCTTTCTTT. Residues: CASSIMGRLATEAFF.

The rearrangement links TRBV29-1 to TRBJ1-1; 7 positions match TRBD1. This CDR3 contains 14 residues. Germline V gene lookup returns CDR1 SQVTM and CDR2 ANQGSEA. Losses at the gene ends were 6 bases for V and 4 bases for J; bases not matched to a gene: 11. For the CDR3, the DNA is TGCAGCGTACCAAGACAGGGACGAAGCACTGAAGCTTTCTTT. Protein product: CSVPRQGRSTEAFF.

The chain combines TRBV2 with TRBJ2-4, with D tentatively TRBD1 (5 bases). CDR1 and CDR2 (germline): SNHLY, FYNNEI. The CDR3 consists of 13 residues. V lost 7 bases, J lost 5 bases, and 12 bases lay in between. The CDR3 protein is CASMGPVENIQYF. CDR3 coding DNA: TGTGCCAGCATGGGGCCCGTAGAAAACATTCAGTACTTC.

This clone turned up a few times. The chain combines TRBV6-5 with TRBJ2-1, with TRBD2 identical over 15 bases. The CDR3 has 16 amino acids. CDR1 MNHEY and CDR2 SVGAGI come from the germline V gene. With 4 bases clipped from V and 9 bases from J, the junction kept 7 bases outside the gene matches. The CDR3: CASSLGLAGGQGEQFF. In DNA form, the CDR3 reads TGTGCCAGCAGTTTAGGACTAGCGGGAGGGCAGGGTGAGCAGTTCTTC.

The chain is built from TRBV19 and TRBJ1-1, with D possibly TRBD1 on 5 matching bases. The CDR3 has 14 amino acids. V was clipped by 3 bases and J by 2 bases, with 10 bases between them. From germline, CDR1 is LNHDA and CDR2 SQIVND (reference sequence). CDR3 amino acids: CASSIARANTEAFF. As DNA, the CDR3 is TGTGCCAGTAGTATCGCCAGGGCTAACACTGAAGCTTTCTTT.